A single TCR beta chain is shown here with its context. Antigen specificity is unknown. Without the conserved terminal phenylalanine or tryptophan, this CDR3 likely stems from a read error. It was with unique molecular identifiers that the TCRbeta library was prepared. Each CDR3 protein gets one entry after TCRdb re-called the PCR reads with MiXCR. The sample contains about 830,000 distinct CDR3 sequences, 15% to 20% of which appear only once. The data derive from a study of T-cell reconstitution after alpha-beta-depleted transplantation in children. Findings and limits, study-wide: The origin of high day-60 TCRbeta diversity in some patients lay in surviving recipient T cells and thymic progenitors.

There are 13 residues in the CDR3. Trimming took off 6 bases at V and 1 base at J, with 12 bases between the two ends. Germline CDR1 and CDR2: SQVTM and ANQGSEA. The clonotype was recovered from a male patient between 10 and 17 years old who had a stem cell transplant for acute lymphoblastic leukemia, so the T cells may come from the graft donor. V usage is TRBV29-1 and J usage is TRBJ2-5; D might be TRBD1 (6 bases). The sample in question was PBMCs, mostly from graft donor cells, obtained 360 days after TCRalphabeta/CD19-depleted stem cell transplant. The CDR3 coding sequence is TGCAGCGTGTTCAGGGGATCCCAAGAGACCCAGTACTTG. Amino acids: CSVFRGSQETQYL.